This is a list of T cell receptor beta chains from one sample in a study of T cell repertoires in aging, cancer and after chemotherapy. Each CDR3 protein is one row after TCRdb ran MiXCR on the multiplex PCR reads. The top ten hold roughly 32% of the sample, which has 400 to 550 distinct CDR3 sequences, around 33% seen once. Specimen: blood. These receptors originate from a human donor with a blood cancer. Each CDR3 is given with its conserved first and last residue. The D gene is left open where the match is weak. Expanded clones are given a class, and other clones once, few, many or no size at all.

V: TRBV30
D: -
size: once
J: TRBJ2-1
CDR3: CAWSPPPYEQFF
DNA: TGTGCCTGGAGTCCCCCCCCCTACGAGCAGTTCTTC

V: TRBV5-1
D: TRBD1
size: -
J: TRBJ2-5
CDR3: CASSSTGGWETQYF
DNA: TGCGCCAGCAGCTCGACAGGGGGCTGGGAGACCCAGTACTTC

V: TRBV6-4
D: TRBD1
size: large
J: TRBJ2-1
CDR3: CASSAGTENEQFF
DNA: TGTGCCAGCAGTGCTGGGACAGAAAATGAGCAGTTCTTC

V: TRBV6-1
D: -
size: -
J: TRBJ1-6
CDR3: CASREWPGDSPLHF
DNA: TGTGCCAGCAGGGAATGGCCAGGGGATTCACCCCTCCACTTT

V: TRBV5-1
D: TRBD1
size: medium-sized
J: TRBJ1-1
CDR3: CASSSAGGYTEAFF
DNA: TGCGCCAGCAGCTCGGCAGGGGGATACACTGAAGCTTTCTTT

V: TRBV29-1
D: -
size: once
J: TRBJ1-2
CDR3: CSVPEGLFYGYTF
DNA: TGCAGCGTCCCCGAGGGTCTCTTCTATGGCTACACCTTC

V: TRBV5-1
D: -
size: large
J: TRBJ2-2
CDR3: CASSLVGLASGELFF
DNA: TGCGCCAGCAGCTTGGTAGGGCTAGCCTCCGGGGAGCTGTTTTTT

V: TRBV20-1
D: TRBD1
size: medium-sized
J: TRBJ2-1
CDR3: CSAYPGTGPTEQFF
DNA: TGCAGTGCTTATCCCGGGACAGGGCCTACTGAGCAGTTCTTC

V: TRBV19
D: TRBD1
size: -
J: TRBJ1-2
CDR3: CASSTGTGSYGYTF
DNA: TGTGCCAGTAGTACCGGGACAGGGAGTTATGGCTACACCTTC

V: TRBV6-5
D: -
size: large
J: TRBJ2-7
CDR3: CASSPPAARYEQYF
DNA: TGTGCCAGCAGTCCCCCGGCGGCGAGGTACGAGCAGTACTTC

V: TRBV6-2/TRBV6-3
D: TRBD1
size: medium-sized
J: TRBJ1-2
CDR3: CASGTGKNRYGYTF
DNA: TGTGCCAGCGGGACAGGGAAGAATCGCTATGGCTACACCTTC

V: TRBV6-5
D: TRBD1
size: -
J: TRBJ2-1
CDR3: CASRGTAYNEQFF
DNA: TGTGCCAGCAGAGGGACAGCTTACAATGAGCAGTTCTTC

V: TRBV6-6
D: -
size: large
J: TRBJ1-2
CDR3: CASSYSEGVGDGYTF
DNA: TGTGCCAGCAGTTACTCGGAGGGGGTTGGGGATGGCTACACCTTC

V: TRBV19
D: TRBD2
size: -
J: TRBJ2-1
CDR3: CASSQTSGSLNEQFF
DNA: TGTGCCAGTAGCCAAACTAGCGGGAGTTTGAATGAGCAGTTCTTC

V: TRBV29-1
D: TRBD1
size: -
J: TRBJ1-2
CDR3: CSVAGTGYGYTF
DNA: TGCAGCGTGGCCGGGACAGGCTATGGCTACACCTTC

V: TRBV7-6
D: -
size: hyperexpanded
J: TRBJ2-1
CDR3: CASSSGREQFF
DNA: TGTGCCAGCAGCTCCGGACGTGAGCAGTTCTTC

V: TRBV7-2
D: -
size: medium-sized
J: TRBJ1-2
CDR3: CASSLDKGLDRYTF
DNA: TGTGCCAGCAGCTTAGATAAGGGGCTCGACCGCTACACCTTC

V: TRBV6-4
D: -
size: large
J: TRBJ1-1
CDR3: CASSDSEEAGVWRF
DNA: TGTGCCAGCAGTGACTCCGAGGAGGCAGGTGTGTGGAGGTTT

V: TRBV2
D: -
size: few
J: TRBJ1-6
CDR3: CASSSNSPLHF
DNA: TGTGCCAGCAGTTCAAATTCACCCCTCCACTTT

V: TRBV20-1
D: TRBD2
size: medium-sized
J: TRBJ2-5
CDR3: CSARDSRGGETQYF
DNA: TGCAGTGCTAGAGATTCGCGGGGAGGGGAGACCCAGTACTTC

V: TRBV20-1
D: -
size: medium-sized
J: TRBJ2-5
CDR3: CSARDGPKETQYF
DNA: TGCAGTGCTAGAGATGGGCCCAAAGAGACCCAGTACTTC

V: TRBV28
D: TRBD1
size: -
J: TRBJ1-6
CDR3: CASSSLDRGSSYNSPLHF
DNA: TGTGCCAGCAGTTCGCTGGACAGGGGGAGCTCCTATAATTCACCCCTCCACTTT

V: TRBV12-3/TRBV12-4
D: -
size: -
J: TRBJ2-1
CDR3: CASSFRPRGGNEQFF
DNA: TGTGCCAGCAGTTTTCGACCGAGGGGCGGCAATGAGCAGTTCTTC

V: TRBV6-5
D: -
size: -
J: TRBJ2-3
CDR3: CASRARGSPDTQYF
DNA: TGTGCCAGCAGGGCTCGGGGTTCACCGGATACGCAGTATTTT

V: TRBV7-9
D: -
size: large
J: TRBJ2-6
CDR3: CASSLPTAKLGHNVLTF
DNA: TGTGCCAGCAGCTTACCGACAGCCAAATTAGGGCACAACGTCCTGACTTTC

V: TRBV7-9
D: -
size: medium-sized
J: TRBJ1-1
CDR3: CASGTREAFF
DNA: TGTGCCAGCGGGACCCGAGAGGCTTTCTTT

V: TRBV29-1
D: TRBD1
size: -
J: TRBJ2-7
CDR3: CSVGTGTYEQYF
DNA: TGCAGCGTTGGGACAGGAACCTACGAGCAGTACTTC

V: TRBV19
D: -
size: -
J: TRBJ1-5
CDR3: CASSIGPGDAQPQHF
DNA: TGTGCCAGTAGTATCGGTCCCGGGGACGCTCAGCCCCAGCATTTT

V: TRBV5-1
D: TRBD2
size: -
J: TRBJ2-3
CDR3: CASSFAGTSITDTQYF
DNA: TGTGCCAGCAGCTTCGCCGGGACTAGCATAACAGATACGCAGTATTTT

V: TRBV6-5
D: -
size: large
J: TRBJ1-5
CDR3: CASSPEGNRWNQPQHF
DNA: TGTGCCAGCAGTCCCGAGGGGAATCGGTGGAATCAGCCCCAGCATTTT

V: TRBV5-4
D: -
size: large
J: TRBJ2-2
CDR3: CASSLVGDGGELFF
DNA: TGTGCCAGCAGCTTGGTAGGGGACGGCGGGGAGCTGTTTTTT

V: TRBV7-2
D: -
size: large
J: TRBJ2-5
CDR3: CASSSILGLQETQYF
DNA: TGTGCCAGCAGCTCGATACTAGGGCTCCAAGAGACCCAGTACTTC

V: TRBV6-1
D: -
size: large
J: TRBJ2-1
CDR3: CASSESPSSYNEQFF
DNA: TGTGCCAGCAGCGAAAGCCCGAGCTCCTACAATGAGCAGTTCTTC

V: TRBV6-6
D: -
size: -
J: TRBJ2-1
CDR3: CASGRGYNEQFF
DNA: TGTGCCAGCGGCCGGGGATACAATGAGCAGTTCTTC

V: TRBV12-3/TRBV12-4
D: -
size: medium-sized
J: TRBJ1-1
CDR3: CASSPLGRLAEAFF
DNA: TGTGCCAGCAGTCCCCTAGGGCGCTTAGCTGAAGCTTTCTTT

V: TRBV6-5
D: -
size: -
J: TRBJ2-6
CDR3: CASRHGDSGANVLTF
DNA: TGTGCCAGCAGACACGGGGACTCTGGGGCCAACGTCCTGACTTTC

V: TRBV6-2/TRBV6-3
D: TRBD2
size: -
J: TRBJ2-1
CDR3: CASSYPGPSGGEQFF
DNA: TGTGCCAGCAGTTATCCAGGGCCCAGCGGGGGCGAGCAGTTCTTC

V: TRBV15
D: -
size: hyperexpanded
J: TRBJ2-3
CDR3: CATSRARGSPDTQYF
DNA: TGTGCCACCAGCAGGGCTCGGGGTTCACCGGATACGCAGTATTTT

V: TRBV12-3/TRBV12-4
D: -
size: large
J: TRBJ2-7
CDR3: CASSLSQSNYEQYF
DNA: TGTGCCAGCAGTTTAAGTCAGAGCAACTACGAGCAGTACTTC

V: TRBV12-3/TRBV12-4
D: -
size: medium-sized
J: TRBJ1-5
CDR3: CASSWGRSNQPQHF
DNA: TGTGCCAGCAGTTGGGGACGGAGCAATCAGCCCCAGCATTTT

V: TRBV29-1
D: TRBD1
size: hyperexpanded
J: TRBJ1-4
CDR3: CSVGQGGEKLFF
DNA: TGCAGCGTTGGACAGGGGGGTGAAAAACTGTTTTTT

V: TRBV6-5
D: TRBD2
size: -
J: TRBJ2-2
CDR3: CASRGGGGADTGELFF
DNA: TGTGCCAGCAGAGGCGGGGGAGGGGCGGACACCGGGGAGCTGTTTTTT

V: TRBV2
D: TRBD2
size: few
J: TRBJ2-1
CDR3: CASRGVSGGAAEQFF
DNA: TGTGCCAGCAGGGGGGTGAGCGGGGGGGCCGCTGAGCAGTTCTTC

V: TRBV4-3
D: -
size: few
J: TRBJ1-5
CDR3: CASSQEWPVRSNQPQHF
DNA: TGCGCCAGCAGCCAAGAGTGGCCGGTTAGAAGCAATCAGCCCCAGCATTTT

V: TRBV7-2
D: -
size: large
J: TRBJ2-3
CDR3: CASSLLRDTQYF
DNA: TGTGCCAGCAGCTTATTACGTGATACGCAGTATTTT

V: TRBV6-4
D: TRBD2
size: large
J: TRBJ2-1
CDR3: CASSVTSGSGNNEQFF
DNA: TGTGCCAGCAGTGTGACTAGCGGGAGTGGCAACAATGAGCAGTTCTTC

V: TRBV7-9
D: TRBD2
size: medium-sized
J: TRBJ2-7
CDR3: CASSGETSAEGEQYF
DNA: TGTGCCAGCAGTGGAGAGACTAGCGCTGAGGGCGAGCAGTACTTC

V: TRBV7-9
D: -
size: medium-sized
J: TRBJ1-4
CDR3: CASSLGVSTNEKLFF
DNA: TGTGCCAGCAGCTTAGGGGTGTCAACTAATGAAAAACTGTTTTTT

V: TRBV19
D: TRBD2
size: -
J: TRBJ2-2
CDR3: CATTSGRTRGELFF
DNA: TGTGCCACCACTAGCGGAAGGACCAGGGGGGAGCTGTTTTTT

V: TRBV7-2
D: -
size: large
J: TRBJ2-1
CDR3: CASSLGDNPRAEQFF
DNA: TGTGCCAGCAGCTTGGGGGATAACCCGAGGGCGGAGCAGTTCTTC

V: TRBV29-1
D: -
size: -
J: TRBJ1-2
CDR3: CSVVGIGANYGYTF
DNA: TGCAGCGTTGTCGGAATCGGTGCTAACTATGGCTACACCTTC

V: TRBV5-1
D: -
size: large
J: TRBJ2-2
CDR3: CASSLDWASDAGELFF
DNA: TGCGCCAGCAGCTTGGACTGGGCCTCGGACGCCGGGGAGCTGTTTTTT